This T cell receptor (beta chain) comes out of a study of T cells after yellow fever vaccination. TCRdb fed the 5' RACE reads into MiXCR, producing one record per CDR3 protein. The sample holds 620,000 or so distinct CDR3 sequences, less than 20% seen once. Sequenced material: PBMCs, taken 5 days after the first yellow fever vaccination. The clonotype originates from a man between 18 and 29 years old who received the YFV17D yellow fever vaccine.

The CDR3, as DNA: TGTGCCAGCAGCTCACGTAGGGATGGGGAGACCCAGTACTTC. Protein: CASSSRRDGETQYF. This chain links TRBV7-2 with TRBJ2-5; D not resolved. There are 14 residues in the CDR3. V lost 4 bases to trimming and J lost 5 bases, with 14 bases between them. Germline V CDR1 and CDR2: SGHTA, FQGNSA.